This T cell receptor (beta chain) was sequenced in a study of blood T cell repertoires in COVID-19. On the study more broadly: The samples span acute and convalescent COVID-19 from the United States, Italy and Spain. The analysed material was cDNA or gDNA that came from T cells, B-cell-depleted T cells, or PBMCs.

Between the trimmed V and J ends, which lost 2 bases and 3 bases, there was a span of 16 bases. The CDR3 runs to 17 residues. Germline loops: CDR1 SGHVS, CDR2 FNYEAQ. Per the original data handling: Cell counts per sample came from amplifying reference gene primers. Libraries were prepared by immunoSEQ multiplex PCR; TCRdb keeps only in-frame clonotypes and omits some of them. V and J calls and clone size are given by that table; D and trimming were obtained from the DNA. Found here are more than 90,000 clones, about four fifths of them singletons; the top ten hold roughly 9.8%. The sample was peripheral blood. The source of this sequence is a woman aged 80 or over with acute or convalescent COVID-19. The chain couples TRBV7-6 to TRBJ1-4; no reliable D call. CDR3 nucleotide sequence: TGTGCCAGCAGCTTAATAGGGAGGGCCGCCCCTAATGAAAAACTGTTTTTT. Translation: CASSLIGRAAPNEKLFF.